What follows describes a single T cell receptor (beta chain). Its antigen is currently unknown. The data originate from a study of cytomegalovirus exposure and HLA in healthy donors. Overall study findings and caveats: The study listed under 200 cytomegalovirus-associated TCR beta chains.

Germline values: CDR1 MNHNS, CDR2 SASEGT. The CDR3 has 13 residues. V was pared by 7 bases and J by 1 base, with 10 bases between. The PCR used 60 Vbeta and 13 Jbeta primers. Measured with immunoSEQ multiplex PCR; TCRdb has only the in-frame clones, and not every one. The sample comprises about 160,000 clones, roughly three quarters of which are singletons, and about 3.4% rests with the top ten. Donors showed nominal health when sampled, although they likely had unrecorded immune exposures. Input material: PBMCs. The sequence came from a woman aged 45-59 years in good health and CMV-seropositive. The genes are TRBV6-1 and TRBJ2-5; D is unclear. The CDR3 nucleotides read TGTGCCAGCAAGCTTTCCCTCCAAGAGACCCAGTACTTC. It codes for CASKLSLQETQYF.